This TCR beta chain was found in a study of blood T cell repertoires in COVID-19. In the study overall: Samples representing acute and convalescent COVID-19 were sourced from the United States, Italy and Spain. PBMCs, B-cell-depleted T cells, or T cells were the source of the cDNA or gDNA that made up the material.

Per the authors' pipeline: Reference gene primers were amplified, and this amplification served to estimate nucleated cell counts. The protocol was immunoSEQ multiplex PCR, while the TCRdb copy is restricted to in-frame clones and leaves out a portion. The V and J calls and clone size are taken from that table; D and trimming were inferred from the DNA. The sample holds about 200,000 clones, approximately 92% seen once. This CDR3 comprises 16 residues. V dropped 1 base and J dropped 4 bases, with 16 bases sitting between them. Germline V gene lookup returns CDR1 MGHRA and CDR2 YSYEKL. The receptor was isolated from a man aged 50 to 60 with acute or convalescent COVID-19. J is TRBJ1-2 and V is TRBV4-1, with D unresolved. The sequencing input was peripheral blood. DNA for the CDR3: TGCGCCAGCAGCCAAGTAGGCAGGCCAACCGGCTATGGCTACACCTTC. Encoded protein: CASSQVGRPTGYGYTF.